The entry below gives a single T cell receptor beta chain sequence along with its context. As yet, its antigen is unknown. This specimen belongs to a study of CD8+ T cells in alopecia areata. Researchers took lesional scalp punch biopsies and peripheral blood from people who were alopecia areata patients. The researchers isolated CD4+ and CD8+ T cells from PBMCs by sorting. General observations from the study: Relative to mice, TCR sharing across patients was less clear, a difference possibly HLA-related.

The authors extracted RNA and reverse transcribed it into cDNA as the sequencing template. Repertoires were generated with immunoSEQ multiplex PCR, while TCRdb's copy carries only in-frame clones and drops some. Counted here are about 130,000 clones, about 49% occurring once; the ten biggest clones make up around 20%. Trimming took off 3 bases at V and 6 bases at J, with 21 bases between the two ends. CDR3 size: 16 residues. In germline, CDR1 is GTSNPN, CDR2 SVGIG (reference sequence). V usage is TRBV30 and J usage is TRBJ2-1; the D call may be TRBD1 or TRBD2 (7 bases each). Sequences were derived from CD8+ T cells sorted from blood, sampled at week 0. The TCR originated in a human donor with alopecia areata. CDR3 sequence reads: CAWRRGGQRSPNEQFF. As DNA, the CDR3 is TGTGCCTGGAGGAGGGGGGGACAGCGGTCCCCCAATGAGCAGTTCTTC. The variable domain in full, with the rest retrieved from reference TRBV30 and TRBJ2-1, is SQTIHQWPATLVQPVGSPLSLECTVEGTSNPNLYWYRQAAGRGLQLLFYSVGIGQISSEVPQNLSASRPQDRQFILSSKKLLLSDSGFYLCAWRRGGQRSPNEQFFGPGTRLTVL.